This TCR beta chain was recorded in a study of post-analysis software for immune sequencing data. Study outcomes and limitations: Four to six TRBV segments were more frequent in patients than controls; TRBV5-6, TRBV5-1 and TRBV20-1 belonged to this group.

V lost 1 base to trimming and J lost 11 bases; unmatched junction nucleotides: 11. The V gene's germline CDR1 is DFQATT and CDR2 SNEGSKA (reference sequence). The CDR3 has 14 residues. Unique molecular identifiers were present in the TCR beta cDNA libraries. T cells numbering roughly 1 to 10 million yielded about 500,000 cDNA molecules. One entry per CDR3 protein results from TCRdb running MiXCR on the PCR reads. The sample carries around 250,000 distinct CDR3 sequences, about 38% recorded once. A word on this clonotype: Antigen: not known.

This TCR was recovered from a girl under 18 with multiple sclerosis. The V call is TRBV20-1, the J call TRBJ2-1; 7 nucleotides line up with TRBD2. The sample consisted of blood. CDR3: CSARAPGGPRQQFF. The CDR3 region has the DNA TGCAGTGCTAGAGCGCCGGGGGGACCAAGACAGCAGTTCTTC.